Listed below are T cell receptor beta chains from one sample, sequenced in a study of regulatory T cells in long-lasting Graves disease. One entry per CDR3 protein, called by TCRdb with MiXCR from the multiplex PCR reads. Of 500,000 to 800,000 distinct CDR3 sequences in the sample, approximately 31% were seen once. The sample consisted of peripheral blood mononuclear cells (PBMCs), taken when the disease was refractory, from a patient treated with antithyroid drugs. These receptors originate from a female donor with Graves disease. Each CDR3 is given with its conserved first and last residue. The D gene is left open where the match is weak. Expanded clones get a size class; other rows say once, few or many, or leave the size out.

cdr3_aa	cdr3_nt	d_call	j_call	cdr3_length	clone_size	v_call
CSAATSGSIGTQYF	TGCAGCGCCGCGACTAGCGGGAGTATCGGTACGCAGTATTTT	TRBD2	TRBJ2-3	14	NA	TRBV29-1
CSAYPGRRGYGYTF	TGCAGTGCTTACCCGGGGAGGAGGGGCTATGGCTACACCTTC	NA	TRBJ1-2	14	many	TRBV20-1
CSARRTGGRTEAFF	TGCAGTGCTAGAAGAACAGGGGGCCGTACTGAAGCTTTCTTT	TRBD1	TRBJ1-1	14	NA	TRBV20-1
CASRARTGQNQPQHF	TGTGCCAGTAGGGCCCGGACAGGGCAGAATCAGCCCCAGCATTTT	TRBD1	TRBJ1-5	15	NA	TRBV19
CASREIYEQYF	TGTGCCAGCAGGGAGATCTACGAGCAGTACTTC	NA	TRBJ2-7	11	many	TRBV2
CASSSLGGNQPQHF	TGTGCCAGCAGTTCTCTGGGGGGAAATCAGCCCCAGCATTTT	NA	TRBJ1-5	14	many	TRBV28
CSVDEGNYGYTF	TGCAGCGTTGATGAGGGGAACTATGGCTACACCTTC	NA	TRBJ1-2	12	NA	TRBV29-1
CSVIWGRNTEAFF	TGCAGCGTTATCTGGGGGCGGAACACTGAAGCTTTCTTT	NA	TRBJ1-1	13	few	TRBV29-1
CSARQKNTEAFF	TGCAGTGCCAGACAGAAGAACACTGAAGCTTTCTTT	NA	TRBJ1-1	12	NA	TRBV20-1
CASSQGQRETQYF	TGTGCCAGCAGCCAAGGACAGCGAGAGACCCAGTACTTC	NA	TRBJ2-5	13	many	TRBV11-2
CASSSSGLVQETQYF	TGTGCCAGCAGCTCTTCCGGACTGGTCCAGGAGACCCAGTACTTC	NA	TRBJ2-5	15	few	TRBV11-1
CASSLMVGQSYEQYF	TGTGCCAGCAGCTTAATGGTTGGACAGTCCTACGAGCAGTACTTC	NA	TRBJ2-7	15	many	TRBV7-3
CASSTGGLKNEKLFF	TGTGCCAGCTCAACCGGGGGGTTGAAAAATGAAAAACTGTTTTTT	NA	TRBJ1-4	15	few	TRBV18
CASSLKGMDTEAFF	TGTGCCAGCTCACTGAAAGGGATGGACACTGAAGCTTTCTTT	NA	TRBJ1-1	14	NA	TRBV18
CSVARATEAFF	TGCAGCGTCGCCAGGGCCACTGAAGCTTTCTTT	NA	TRBJ1-1	11	NA	TRBV29-1
CASSSLTGVNQPQHF	TGTGCCAGCAGTTCCCTGACAGGGGTAAACCAGCCCCAGCATTTT	TRBD1	TRBJ1-5	15	NA	TRBV2
CASSFEMMNTEAFF	TGTGCCAGCAGCTTTGAGATGATGAACACTGAAGCTTTCTTT	NA	TRBJ1-1	14	NA	TRBV5-5
CSVADRDREGYTF	TGCAGCGTTGCGGACAGGGATCGGGAGGGCTACACCTTC	TRBD1	TRBJ1-2	13	few	TRBV29-1